A single T cell receptor (beta chain) is shown here with its context. Profiling relied on immunoSEQ multiplex PCR, and the TCRdb table lists in-frame clones only, not all of them. The table includes just under 150,000 clones, roughly 86% detected once. This sample is drawn from a study of T cell responses to AZD1222 COVID-19 vaccine. With 2 bases removed from V and 4 bases from J, the gap between germline ends came to 8 bases. CDR1 and CDR2 (germline): MNHNS, SASEGT. The CDR3 is 14 amino acids. This chain links TRBV6-1 with TRBJ1-4; the D gene is possibly TRBD1 (6 bases). The sequence came from an adult who received the AZD1222 COVID-19 vaccine. The sample consisted of peripheral blood, taken 28 days after the second AZD1222 dose. CDR3 sequence (DNA): TGTGCCAGCAGTGAAAGGGGGGGTAATGAAAAACTGTTTTTT. This codes for CASSERGGNEKLFF.